This TCR beta chain was observed in a study of T-cell reconstitution after alpha-beta-depleted transplantation in children. The CDR3 runs 18 residues. V shed 4 bases, J shed 3 bases, and the junction held 14 bases outside the gene matches. Per germline, CDR1 SGDLS and CDR2 YYNGEE. Unique molecular identifiers were used in preparing the TCRbeta library. One entry per CDR3 protein, called by TCRdb with MiXCR from the PCR reads. The table lists around 960,000 distinct CDR3 sequences, roughly 29% of them singletons. The sample here was PBMCs, mostly from graft donor cells, taken 360 days after TCRalphabeta/CD19-depleted stem cell transplant. This chain uses TRBV9 with TRBJ2-1, with TRBD1 matching 9 bases. The TCR was taken from a boy less than two years old who had a stem cell transplant for SCID, so the T cells may come from the graft donor. The CDR3 nucleotides read TGTGCCAGCAGCAATACCGGGACAGGGTGGGGTCGCTACAATGAGCAGTTCTTC. Translation: CASSNTGTGWGRYNEQFF.